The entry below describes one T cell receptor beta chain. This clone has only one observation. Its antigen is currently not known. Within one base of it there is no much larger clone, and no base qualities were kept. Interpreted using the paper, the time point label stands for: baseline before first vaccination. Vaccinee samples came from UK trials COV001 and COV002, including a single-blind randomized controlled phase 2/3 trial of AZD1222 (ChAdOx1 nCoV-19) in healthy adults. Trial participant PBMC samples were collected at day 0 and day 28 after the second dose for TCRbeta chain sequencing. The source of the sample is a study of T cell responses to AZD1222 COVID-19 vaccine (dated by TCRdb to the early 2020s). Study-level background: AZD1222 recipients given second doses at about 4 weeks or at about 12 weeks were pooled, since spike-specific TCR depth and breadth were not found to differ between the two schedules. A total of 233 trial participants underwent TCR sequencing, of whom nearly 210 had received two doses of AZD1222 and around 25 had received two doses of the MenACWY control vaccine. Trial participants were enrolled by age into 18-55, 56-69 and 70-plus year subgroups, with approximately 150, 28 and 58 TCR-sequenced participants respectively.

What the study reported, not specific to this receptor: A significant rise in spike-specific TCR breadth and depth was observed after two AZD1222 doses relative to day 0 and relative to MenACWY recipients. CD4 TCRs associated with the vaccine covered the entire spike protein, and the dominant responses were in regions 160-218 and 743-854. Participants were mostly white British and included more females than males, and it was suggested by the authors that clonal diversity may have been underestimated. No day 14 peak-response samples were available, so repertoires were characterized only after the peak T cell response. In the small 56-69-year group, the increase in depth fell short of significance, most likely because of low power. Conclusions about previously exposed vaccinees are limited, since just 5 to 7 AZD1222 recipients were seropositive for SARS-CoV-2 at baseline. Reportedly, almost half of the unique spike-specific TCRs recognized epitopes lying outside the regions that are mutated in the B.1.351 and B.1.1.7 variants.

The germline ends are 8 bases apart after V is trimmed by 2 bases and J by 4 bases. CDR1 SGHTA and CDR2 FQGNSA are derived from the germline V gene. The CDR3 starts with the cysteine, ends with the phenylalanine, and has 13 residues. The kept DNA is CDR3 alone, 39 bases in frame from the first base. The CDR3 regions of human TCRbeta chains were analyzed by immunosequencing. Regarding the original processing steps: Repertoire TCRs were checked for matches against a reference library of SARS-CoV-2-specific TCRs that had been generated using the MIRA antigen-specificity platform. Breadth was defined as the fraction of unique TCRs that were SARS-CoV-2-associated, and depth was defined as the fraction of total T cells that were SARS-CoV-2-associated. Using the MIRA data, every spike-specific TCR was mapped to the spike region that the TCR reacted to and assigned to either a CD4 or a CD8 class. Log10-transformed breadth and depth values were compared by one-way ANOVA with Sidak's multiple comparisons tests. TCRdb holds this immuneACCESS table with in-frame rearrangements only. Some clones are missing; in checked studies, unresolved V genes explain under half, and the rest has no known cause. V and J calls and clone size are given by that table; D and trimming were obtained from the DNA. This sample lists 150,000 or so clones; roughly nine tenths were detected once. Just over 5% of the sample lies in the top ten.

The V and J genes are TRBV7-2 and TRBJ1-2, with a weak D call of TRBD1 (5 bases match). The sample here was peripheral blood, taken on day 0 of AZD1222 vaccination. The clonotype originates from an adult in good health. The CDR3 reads CASSLQGGYGYTF. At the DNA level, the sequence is TGTGCCAGCAGCTTACAGGGCGGCTATGGCTACACCTTC.